Presented here are 10 T cell receptor beta chains from one specimen sequenced in a study of molecular identifiers for immune sequencing clone quantification. Via MiXCR, TCRdb re-called the PCR reads, giving one row per CDR3 protein. Of more than 450,000 distinct CDR3 sequences listed, over 20% were seen once; the top ten hold 0.84%. The sample comprised naive CD8+ T cells from blood, with Jurkat cell RNA spiked in. Subset reported: FACS-sorted CD8+CD4-CCR7+CD45RA+ naive T cells. The receptors stem from a human donor in good health. Some libraries in this study had Jurkat cell RNA spiked in.

This clonotype showed up just a few times. This chain links TRBV7-9 with TRBJ2-3, with 11 bases aligning to TRBD2. The junction had 5 bases not matched to a gene; V was cut back by 5 bases and J by 4 bases. The CDR3 sequence is 15 residues long. The germline V gene has CDR1 SEHNR and CDR2 FQNEAQ (reference sequence). CDR3 sequence reads: CASSAPSGGPDTQYF. The CDR3 DNA reads as TGTGCCAGCAGCGCACCTAGCGGGGGGCCAGATACGCAGTATTTT.

The CDR3 loop is CASSFELNNSPLHF. Here the CDR3 DNA reads TGTGCCAGCAGCTTCGAGTTAAATAATTCACCCCTCCACTTT. The chain combines TRBV5-4 with TRBJ1-6, with D unresolved. The CDR3 has 14 residues. Per germline, CDR1 SGHNT and CDR2 YYREEE (reference sequence). Trimming cost V 2 bases and J 5 bases, with 8 bases left between them.

The chain carries TRBV10-2 and TRBJ1-1, with a tentative D call TRBD1 (5 bases). The CDR3 is made up of 11 amino acids. Germline V gene data show CDR1 as WSHSY and CDR2 as SAAADI. Trimming left V 2 bases short and J 7 bases short, with 5 bases between. The CDR3 coding sequence is TGCGCCAGCAGTGAGGGACATGAAGCTTTCTTT. This gives the protein CASSEGHEAFF.

J is TRBJ2-7 and V is TRBV20-1; D is perhaps TRBD2 (7 bases). Trimming pared 0 bases from V and 2 bases from J, leaving 17 bases between. Germline CDR1 reads DFQATT; CDR2 reads SNEGSKA (reference sequence). The CDR3 loop spans 16 amino acids. The CDR3 nucleotides read TGCAGTGCTAGAGATTATAGACAGGCGGGAGCCTACGAGCAGTACTTC. Residues: CSARDYRQAGAYEQYF.

V is TRBV14 and J is TRBJ2-7; the D is unclear. Germline assignment: CDR1 SGHDN and CDR2 FVKESK. Trimming left V 4 bases short and J 0 bases short, with 16 bases between. The CDR3 covers 16 residues. The CDR3 loop reads CASSRGKGRTSYEQYF. In DNA form, the CDR3 reads TGTGCCAGCAGCCGCGGAAAGGGCAGGACCTCCTACGAGCAGTACTTC.

This clonotype is a singleton in its sample. This may be a read error, as it is one base from a much larger clone. The chain joins TRBV6-5 to TRBJ1-1, with D possibly being TRBD1 (5 bases). Trimming pared 4 bases from V and 3 bases from J, leaving 12 bases between. This CDR3 is built from 14 residues. Germline V CDR1 and CDR2: MNHEY, SVGAGI. CDR3 bases: TGTGCCAGCAGTTTACAGGAATCGGACACTGAAGCTTTCTTT. It yields the protein CASSLQESDTEAFF.

In its sample, this clonotype was seen a few times. V is TRBV12-3 or TRBV12-4 and J is TRBJ1-4; TRBD1 agrees at 7 bases. V shed 5 bases, J shed 0 bases, and the junction held 3 bases outside the gene matches. The length of the CDR3 is 15 residues. DNA of the CDR3: TGTGCCAGCAGTGAGGGACAGACAACTAATGAAAAACTGTTTTTT. Translated, it gives CASSEGQTTNEKLFF.

The rearrangement joins TRBV30 to TRBJ2-3; no definite D call. Germline loops: CDR1 GTSNPN, CDR2 SVGIG (reference sequence). This CDR3 spans 15 amino acids. V dropped 2 bases and J dropped 4 bases, with 16 bases sitting between them. The CDR3 DNA reads TGTGCCTGGAGTCCGCTCCGTCCGATTTCAGATACGCAGTATTTT. Amino acids: CAWSPLRPISDTQYF. Combining the CDR3 with reference TRBV30 and TRBJ2-3 gives the whole variable domain SQTIHQWPATLVQPVGSPLSLECTVEGTSNPNLYWYRQAAGRGLQLLFYSVGIGQISSEVPQNLSASRPQDRQFILSSKKLLLSDSGFYLCAWSPLRPISDTQYFGPGTRLTVL.

Many counts were recorded for this clonotype. V usage is TRBV29-1 and J usage is TRBJ2-3; 8 positions match TRBD2. Germline V CDR1 and CDR2: SQVTM, ANQGSEA. The J segment lost 2 bases and the V segment lost 8 bases, leaving 15 bases of the junction unmatched. This CDR3 has 16 amino acids. The CDR3: CSYAGRREVVTDTQYF. In nucleotides, the CDR3 is TGCAGCTATGCGGGGAGGCGGGAGGTCGTCACAGATACGCAGTATTTT.

This rearrangement joins TRBV6-6 to TRBJ1-4; D remains unclear. The CDR3 runs 13 residues. From germline, CDR1 is MNHNY and CDR2 SVGAGI (reference sequence). V was trimmed by 2 bases and J by 7 bases, leaving 8 bases between them. CDR3 region: CASSYPVSEKLFF. The CDR3 DNA follows: TGTGCCAGCAGTTACCCTGTTAGTGAAAAACTGTTTTTT.